This T cell receptor (beta chain) was observed in a study of early T cells in non-severe SARS-CoV-2 infection. Study-level information: The input, bulk RNA from unsorted whole blood, was sequenced, and chains were unpaired.

Each CDR3 protein is one row after TCRdb ran MiXCR on the 5' RACE reads. The sample has some 64,000 distinct CDR3 sequences; about 17% are singletons. Study findings and constraints: Clonotype matching in VDJdb favored anti-spike CD8 responses and did not capture private and CD4 specificities.

This clonotype was counted between two and nine times. Its antigen remains unknown. The junction had 10 bases not matched to a gene; V was cut back by 9 bases and J by 3 bases. Germline CDR1 reads LNHDA; CDR2 reads SQIVND (reference sequence). The CDR3 contains 15 residues. The sample here was whole blood, taken at baseline. The TCR comes from an adult who was a healthcare worker with PCR-confirmed SARS-CoV-2 infection or an uninfected control (not recorded which). The chain uses TRBV19 and TRBJ2-2; 7 positions match TRBD2. Here the CDR3 reads CASSIPGGDTGELFF. CDR3 DNA sequence: TGTGCCAGCTCCATACCGGGGGGTGACACCGGGGAGCTGTTTTTT. Together with reference TRBV19 and TRBJ2-2, the CDR3 gives the full variable domain: DGGITQSPKYLFRKEGQNVTLSCEQNLNHDAMYWYRQDPGQGLRLIYYSQIVNDFQKGDIAEGYSVSREKKESFPLTVTSAQKNPTAFYLCASSIPGGDTGELFFGEGSRLTVL.